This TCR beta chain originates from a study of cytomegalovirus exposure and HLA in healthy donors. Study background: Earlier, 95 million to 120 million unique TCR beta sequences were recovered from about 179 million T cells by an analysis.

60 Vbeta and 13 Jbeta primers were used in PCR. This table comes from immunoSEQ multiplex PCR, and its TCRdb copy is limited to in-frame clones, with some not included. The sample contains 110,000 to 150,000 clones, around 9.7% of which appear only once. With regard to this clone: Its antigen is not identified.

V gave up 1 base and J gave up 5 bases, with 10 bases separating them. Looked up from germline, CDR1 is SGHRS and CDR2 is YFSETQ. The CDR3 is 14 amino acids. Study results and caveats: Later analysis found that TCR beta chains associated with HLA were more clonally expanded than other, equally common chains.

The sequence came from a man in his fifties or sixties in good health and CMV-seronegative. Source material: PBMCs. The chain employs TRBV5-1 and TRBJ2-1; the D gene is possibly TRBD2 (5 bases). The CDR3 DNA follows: TGCGCCAGCAGCTTGATGGGAGTGAACAATGAGCAGTTCTTC. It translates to CASSLMGVNNEQFF.